This T cell receptor (beta chain) stems from a study of blood T cells in healthy people across ages. General study points: Roughly linearly, TCR beta diversity per million T cells fell as age increased. Diversity was higher, and naive CD4+ cells more numerous, in long-lived donors than in aged donors.

With V trimmed by 1 base and J by 3 bases, 6 bases remained unmatched. Germline V gene sequence: CDR1 SEHNR, CDR2 FQNEAQ (reference sequence). The CDR3 covers 15 residues. The use of a sample-barcoded 5' primer and a J-beta primer mix characterized a second PCR of about 7 to 12 cycles. Via MiXCR, TCRdb re-called the 5' RACE reads, giving one row per CDR3 protein. The sample consists of 600,000 or so distinct CDR3 sequences, about 30% of them appearing once. As for this clonotype: No antigen is known for it.

The individuals who served as donors were healthy Caucasians living in Russia, aged roughly 6 to 90. The V and J genes are TRBV7-9 and TRBJ2-7; TRBD1 agrees at 7 bases. The receptor comes from a woman of 80 years or more in good health. Sequencing was carried out using blood. This CDR3 is CASSLGRGLNYEQYF. The CDR3 DNA is TGTGCCAGCAGCTTAGGTAGGGGGCTAAACTACGAGCAGTACTTC.